This passage covers 14 T cell receptor beta chains from one sample sequenced in a study of blood T cell repertoires in COVID-19. Sequencing used immunoSEQ multiplex PCR; TCRdb keeps in-frame clones, though not all of them. This table holds tens of thousands of clones, about 85% found once. The sequenced sample was peripheral blood. These receptors originate from a woman of 80 years or more with COVID-19, enrolled during active disease.

CDR3 in amino acids: CASSVGTGGSETQYF. The CDR3 nucleotides read TGTGCCAGCAGTGTCGGGACAGGGGGCTCCGAGACCCAGTACTTC. The chain joins TRBV7-3 to TRBJ2-5, with 12 bases lining up with TRBD1. Looked up from germline, CDR1 is SGHTA and CDR2 is FQGTGA. The V and J ends lost 6 bases and 5 bases, in that order; junction bases with no gene match: 7. CDR3 length: 15 amino acids.

The chain employs TRBV12-3 or TRBV12-4 and TRBJ1-2; no firm D call. Trimming stripped 2 bases from V and 4 bases from J, with 8 bases between. The CDR3 covers 13 residues. The DNA of the CDR3 is TGTGCCAGCAGTTTACCAGGATCCTATGGCTACACCTTC. Protein sequence: CASSLPGSYGYTF.

V and J are TRBV29-1 and TRBJ2-3; 11 positions agree with TRBD2. The V gene end was trimmed by 6 bases and the J gene end by 2 bases; junction bases not matched to a gene: 7. In germline, CDR1 is SQVTM, CDR2 ANQGSEA. CDR3 size: 15 residues. CDR3 bases: TGCAGCGTCCACCTAGCGGGGGGAAACACAGATACGCAGTATTTT. It yields the protein CSVHLAGGNTDTQYF.

V and J are TRBV5-1 and TRBJ1-3; possible D gene TRBD1, 6 bases. CDR3 length equals 16 residues. Germline V lookup: CDR1 SGHRS, CDR2 YFSETQ. V lost 0 bases and J 2 bases, leaving 12 bases between the germline ends. The CDR3: CASSLESGAAGNTIYF. CDR3 sequence (DNA): TGCGCCAGCAGCTTGGAGTCAGGGGCAGCTGGAAACACCATATATTTT. The full variable domain, its missing parts supplied by reference TRBV5-1 and TRBJ1-3, is KAGVTQTPRYLIKTRGQQVTLSCSPISGHRSVSWYQQTPGQGLQFLFEYFSETQRNKGNFPGRFSGRQFSNSRSEMNVSTLELGDSALYLCASSLESGAAGNTIYFGEGSWLTVV.

The chain joins TRBV5-1 to TRBJ2-2; D unresolved. Germline CDR1 SGHRS, CDR2 YFSETQ. CDR3 size: 14 residues. V lost 1 base and J 1 base, leaving 5 bases between the germline ends. The CDR3 loop is CASSLFGNTGELFF. Here the CDR3 DNA reads TGCGCCAGCAGCTTGTTCGGGAACACCGGGGAGCTGTTTTTT.

The gene calls are TRBV6-5 and TRBJ2-3; 7 bases agree with TRBD2. Germline trimming cut 6 bases from V and 5 bases from J; bases unmatched to any gene: 8. Germline V gives CDR1 MNHEY, CDR2 SVGAGI. The CDR3 sequence is 14 residues long. The CDR3 nucleotides read TGTGCCAGCAGACGGCGACTAGCTGGAGATACGCAGTATTTT. It yields the protein CASRRRLAGDTQYF.

This clone was recorded many times. In DNA form, the CDR3 reads TGTGCCAGCCAAACTAAACAGAACACTGAAGCTTTCTTT. It specifies CASQTKQNTEAFF. The rearrangement links TRBV25-1 to TRBJ1-1, with no clear D. Trimming stripped 8 bases from V and 1 base from J, with 11 bases between. This CDR3 comprises 13 residues. CDR1 is MGHDK and CDR2 is SYGVNS in the germline V gene.

The rearrangement links TRBV3-1 (or the pseudogene TRBV3-2) to TRBJ1-1, with D uncertain. Trimming removed 1 base from V and 11 bases from J, with 11 bases in between. CDR1 LGHDT and CDR2 YNNKEL come from the germline V gene (reference sequence). The CDR3 has 12 amino acids. The CDR3 nucleotides read TGTGCCAGCAGCCAAGTCGGAGGAAAGGCTTTCTTT. Protein sequence: CASSQVGGKAFF.

V usage is TRBV7-2 and J usage is TRBJ2-7; 9 nucleotides agree with TRBD1. Germline CDR1 SGHTA, CDR2 FQGNSA. Germline trimming cut 5 bases from V and 9 bases from J; bases unmatched to any gene: 17. The CDR3 sequence is 16 residues long. This CDR3 reads CASSPQGGQGFLVQYF. The CDR3 DNA reads TGTGCCAGCAGCCCCCAGGGGGGACAGGGATTTTTGGTGCAGTACTTC.

The chain has TRBV7-8 and TRBJ2-5, with D possibly TRBD1 on 6 matching bases. CDR1 and CDR2 from the germline V gene are SGHVS and FQNEAQ. Deletions cut 5 bases from V and 3 bases from J, with 19 bases between. The CDR3 has 16 amino acids. The CDR3 loop reads CASSTRYREFEETQYF. The CDR3 coding sequence is TGTGCCAGCAGCACGCGTTACAGGGAGTTCGAAGAGACCCAGTACTTC.

The chain couples TRBV5-1 to TRBJ2-2; the match to TRBD2 covers 7 bases. This CDR3 has 14 residues. J was trimmed by 6 bases and V by 0 bases; bases with no gene match: 2. CDR1 is SGHRS and CDR2 is YFSETQ in the germline V gene. The CDR3 protein is CASSLGTSPGELFF. DNA for the CDR3: TGCGCCAGCAGCTTGGGGACTAGTCCCGGGGAGCTGTTTTTT.

V and J are TRBV7-2 and TRBJ2-5, with a weak D call TRBD2 (6 bases). V was trimmed by 5 bases and J by 5 bases, leaving 21 bases between them. CDR3 length: 16 amino acids. The V gene's germline CDR1 is SGHTA and CDR2 FQGNSA. The CDR3, as DNA: TGTGCCAGCAGCCAGTCACCGGGACTCCTAACGGAGACCCAGTACTTC. Translating gives CASSQSPGLLTETQYF.

CDR3 loop: CASSQAGNNQPQHF. The CDR3, as DNA: TGTGCCAGCAGCCAAGCAGGGAACAATCAGCCCCAGCATTTT. The chain has TRBV3-1 (or the pseudogene TRBV3-2) and TRBJ1-5, with D maybe TRBD1 (5 bases). The CDR3 consists of 14 residues. Germline V CDR1 and CDR2: LGHDT, YNNKEL (reference sequence). V lost 1 base, J lost 3 bases, and 7 bases lay in between.

The chain employs TRBV5-6 and TRBJ2-7; a weak D match, TRBD1 (7 bases). The CDR3 is 14 residues long. V lost 1 base, J lost 1 base, and 9 bases lay in between. CDR1 and CDR2 from the germline V gene are SGHDT and YYEEEE. The CDR3 DNA reads as TGTGCCAGCAGCTTGCCAGGGGGGTCCTACGAGCAGTACTTC. Amino acids: CASSLPGGSYEQYF.